This passage covers 5 T cell receptor beta chains from one sample sequenced in a study of blood T cell repertoires in COVID-19. Profiling relied on immunoSEQ multiplex PCR, and the TCRdb table lists in-frame clones only, not all of them. This table has approximately 50,000 clones, around 83% appearing once. Sequencing was carried out using peripheral blood. Source of these receptors: a human donor in a cohort sampled during active COVID-19.

The V and J genes are TRBV10-2 and TRBJ2-7; 7 bases map to TRBD2. The V segment lost 6 bases and the J segment 2 bases; nucleotides outside the gene matches: 7. CDR3 length equals 14 residues. Germline lookup yields CDR1 WSHSY and CDR2 SAAADI. CDR3 coding DNA: TGCGCCAGCAGCTTGAGCGGGGTCCCCTACGAGCAGTACTTC. Residues: CASSLSGVPYEQYF.

The CDR3 coding sequence is TGTGCCAGTAGATCCGACCCGGGACAGGGGATAGGAAACTCTGGGGCCAACGTCCTGACTTTC. It is translated as CASRSDPGQGIGNSGANVLTF. The chain employs TRBV19 and TRBJ2-6; 10 positions agree with TRBD1. Germline CDR1 is LNHDA and CDR2 is SQIVND (reference sequence). Losses at the gene ends were 6 bases for V and 0 bases for J; bases not matched to a gene: 17. The CDR3 has 21 residues.

This chain links TRBV14 with TRBJ1-2, with D possibly being TRBD1 (6 bases). Trimming stripped 1 base from V and 7 bases from J, with 13 bases between. The germline gives CDR1 SGHDN, CDR2 FVKESK. This CDR3 has 14 residues. The CDR3 spells CASSQGQGFGGYTF. CDR3 sequence (DNA): TGTGCCAGCAGCCAAGGGCAGGGGTTTGGTGGCTACACCTTC.

This sequence joins TRBV28 and TRBJ2-4, with D perhaps TRBD1 (6 bases). This CDR3 is built from 14 residues. V was shortened by 6 bases and J by 2 bases, with 11 bases between the two germline ends. The V gene's germline CDR1 is MDHEN and CDR2 SYDVKM. This CDR3 is CASRSGQTKNIQYF. The CDR3 DNA follows: TGTGCCAGCAGGTCAGGACAGACCAAAAACATTCAGTACTTC.

The V call is TRBV6-6, the J call TRBJ2-7; tentative D call: TRBD1 (5 bases). Germline-derived CDR1 and CDR2 are MNHNY and SVGAGI (reference sequence). There are 15 residues in the CDR3. Between the trimmed V and J ends, which lost 2 bases and 4 bases, there was a span of 15 bases. In DNA, the CDR3 is TGTGCCAGCAGTTACCAGGGTGCAGAGGCTTACGAGCAGTACTTC. This codes for CASSYQGAEAYEQYF.